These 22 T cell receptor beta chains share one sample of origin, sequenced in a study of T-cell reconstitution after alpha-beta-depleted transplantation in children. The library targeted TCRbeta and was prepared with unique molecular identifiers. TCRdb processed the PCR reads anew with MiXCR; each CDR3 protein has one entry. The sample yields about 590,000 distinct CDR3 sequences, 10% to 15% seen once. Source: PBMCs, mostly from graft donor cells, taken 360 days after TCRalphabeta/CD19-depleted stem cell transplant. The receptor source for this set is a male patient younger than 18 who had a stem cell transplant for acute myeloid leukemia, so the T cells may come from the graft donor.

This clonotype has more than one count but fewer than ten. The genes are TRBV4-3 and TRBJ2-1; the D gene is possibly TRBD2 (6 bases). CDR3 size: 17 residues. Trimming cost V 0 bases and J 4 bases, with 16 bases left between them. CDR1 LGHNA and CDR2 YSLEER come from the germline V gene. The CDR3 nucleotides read TGCGCCAGCAGCCAAGATTCGCACGTAGCGGATTACAATGAGCAGTTCTTC. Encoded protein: CASSQDSHVADYNEQFF.

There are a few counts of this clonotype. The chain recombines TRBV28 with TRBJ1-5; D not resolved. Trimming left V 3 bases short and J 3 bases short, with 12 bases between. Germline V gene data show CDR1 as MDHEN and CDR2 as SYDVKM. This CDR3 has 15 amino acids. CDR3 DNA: TGTGCCAGCAGTTTGATCGGTACTCCCAATCAGCCCCAGCATTTT. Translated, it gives CASSLIGTPNQPQHF.

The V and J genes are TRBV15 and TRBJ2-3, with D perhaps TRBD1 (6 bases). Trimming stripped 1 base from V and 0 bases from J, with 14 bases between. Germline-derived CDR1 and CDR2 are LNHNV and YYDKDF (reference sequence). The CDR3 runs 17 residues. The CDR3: CATSRAGQTISTDTQYF. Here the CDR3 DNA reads TGTGCCACCAGCAGAGCCGGACAGACCATTAGCACAGATACGCAGTATTTT.

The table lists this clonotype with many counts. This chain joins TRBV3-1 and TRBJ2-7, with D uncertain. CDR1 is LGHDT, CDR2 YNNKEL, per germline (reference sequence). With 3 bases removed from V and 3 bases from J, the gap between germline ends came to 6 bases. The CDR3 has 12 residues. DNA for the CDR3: TGTGCCAGCAGCCAGTCGGTCTACGAGCAGTACTTC. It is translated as CASSQSVYEQYF.

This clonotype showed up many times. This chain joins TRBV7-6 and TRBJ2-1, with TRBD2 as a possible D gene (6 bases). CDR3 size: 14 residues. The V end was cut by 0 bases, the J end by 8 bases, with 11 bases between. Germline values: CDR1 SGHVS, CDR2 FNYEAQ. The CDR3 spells CASSLARDWDEQFF. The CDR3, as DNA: TGTGCCAGCAGCTTAGCGCGGGACTGGGATGAGCAGTTCTTC.

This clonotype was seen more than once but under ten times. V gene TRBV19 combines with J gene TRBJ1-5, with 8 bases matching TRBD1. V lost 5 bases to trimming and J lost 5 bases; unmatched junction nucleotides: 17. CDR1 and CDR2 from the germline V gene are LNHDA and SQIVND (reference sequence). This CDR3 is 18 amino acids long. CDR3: CASSVRTGLRGADQPQHF. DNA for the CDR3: TGTGCCAGTAGTGTCCGGACAGGGCTGCGGGGCGCAGATCAGCCCCAGCATTTT. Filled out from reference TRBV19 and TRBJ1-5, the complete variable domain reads DGGITQSPKYLFRKEGQNVTLSCEQNLNHDAMYWYRQDPGQGLRLIYYSQIVNDFQKGDIAEGYSVSREKKESFPLTVTSAQKNPTAFYLCASSVRTGLRGADQPQHFGDGTRLSIL.

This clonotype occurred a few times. CDR3 region: CATSDYSYEQYF. DNA for the CDR3: TGTGCCACCTCGGACTACTCCTACGAGCAGTACTTC. The chain uses TRBV7-9 and TRBJ2-7; TRBD2 might be the D (6 bases). The CDR3 is 12 amino acids. V was pared by 10 bases and J by 0 bases, with 10 bases between. Germline-derived CDR1 and CDR2 are SEHNR and FQNEAQ (reference sequence). Variable domain in full (rest from reference TRBV7-9 and TRBJ2-7): DTGVSQNPRHKITKRGQNVTFRCDPISEHNRLYWYRQTLGQGPEFLTYFQNEAQLEKSRLLSDRFSAERPKGSFSTLEIQRTEQGDSAMYLCATSDYSYEQYFGPGTRLTVT.

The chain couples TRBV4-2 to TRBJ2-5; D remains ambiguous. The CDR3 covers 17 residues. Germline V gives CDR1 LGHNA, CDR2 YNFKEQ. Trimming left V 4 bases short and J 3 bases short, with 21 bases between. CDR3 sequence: CASSPQAVVAKEETQYF. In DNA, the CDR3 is TGTGCCAGCAGCCCCCAGGCAGTAGTCGCGAAAGAAGAGACCCAGTACTTC.

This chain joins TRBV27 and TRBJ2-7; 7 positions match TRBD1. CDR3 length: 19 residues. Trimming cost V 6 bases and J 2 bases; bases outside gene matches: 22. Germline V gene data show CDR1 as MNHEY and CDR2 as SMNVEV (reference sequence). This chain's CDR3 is CASRGIVGTAMYGTYEQYF. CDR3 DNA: TGTGCCAGCAGAGGAATTGTCGGGACAGCCATGTATGGTACCTACGAGCAGTACTTC.

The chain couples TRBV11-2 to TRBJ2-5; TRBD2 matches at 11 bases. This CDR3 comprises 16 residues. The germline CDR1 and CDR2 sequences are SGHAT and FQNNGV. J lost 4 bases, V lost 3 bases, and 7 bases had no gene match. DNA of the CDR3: TGTGCCAGCAGCTTGGCGTTAGCGGGAGGGTTAGAGACCCAGTACTTC. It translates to CASSLALAGGLETQYF.

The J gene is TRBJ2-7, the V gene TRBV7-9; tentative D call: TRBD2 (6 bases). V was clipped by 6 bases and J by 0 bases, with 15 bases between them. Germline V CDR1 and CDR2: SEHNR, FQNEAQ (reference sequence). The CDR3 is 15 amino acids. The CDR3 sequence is CASRSGTARSYEQYF. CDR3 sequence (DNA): TGTGCCAGCAGGTCAGGGACTGCCCGCTCCTACGAGCAGTACTTC.

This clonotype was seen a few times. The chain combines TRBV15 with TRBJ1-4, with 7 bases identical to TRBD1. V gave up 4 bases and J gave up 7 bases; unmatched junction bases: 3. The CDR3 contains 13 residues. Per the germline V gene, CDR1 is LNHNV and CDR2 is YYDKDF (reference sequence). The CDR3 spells CATSTWDSEKLFF. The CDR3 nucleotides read TGTGCCACCAGCACTTGGGACAGTGAAAAACTGTTTTTT.

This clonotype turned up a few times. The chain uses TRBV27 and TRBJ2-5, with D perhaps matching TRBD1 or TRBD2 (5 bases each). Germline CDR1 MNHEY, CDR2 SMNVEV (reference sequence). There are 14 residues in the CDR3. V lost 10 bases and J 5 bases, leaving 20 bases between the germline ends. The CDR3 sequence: CATSRRDRLETQYF. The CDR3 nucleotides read TGTGCCACCTCACGCCGGGACCGCCTGGAGACCCAGTACTTC.

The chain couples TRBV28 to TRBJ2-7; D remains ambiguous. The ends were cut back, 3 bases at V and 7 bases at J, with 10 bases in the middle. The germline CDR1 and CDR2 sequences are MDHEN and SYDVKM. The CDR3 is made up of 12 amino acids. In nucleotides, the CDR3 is TGTGCCAGCAGTTTTGGGGTCCTGGAGCAGTACTTC. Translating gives CASSFGVLEQYF.

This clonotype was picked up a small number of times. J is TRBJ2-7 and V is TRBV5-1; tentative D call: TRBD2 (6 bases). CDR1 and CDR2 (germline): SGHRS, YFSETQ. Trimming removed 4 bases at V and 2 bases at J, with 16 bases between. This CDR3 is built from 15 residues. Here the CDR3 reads CASSPGLLPAYEQYF. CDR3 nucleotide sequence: TGCGCCAGCAGCCCGGGACTCCTGCCGGCCTACGAGCAGTACTTC.

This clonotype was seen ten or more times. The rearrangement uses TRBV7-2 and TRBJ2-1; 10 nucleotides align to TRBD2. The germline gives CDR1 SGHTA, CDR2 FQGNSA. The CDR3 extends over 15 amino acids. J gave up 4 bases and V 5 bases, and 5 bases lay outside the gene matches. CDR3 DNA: TGTGCCAGCAGCCCCGGGACTAGCGTTTACAATGAGCAGTTCTTC. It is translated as CASSPGTSVYNEQFF. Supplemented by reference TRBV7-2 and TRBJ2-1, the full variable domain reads GAGVSQSPSNKVTEKGKDVELRCDPISGHTALYWYRQSLGQGLEFLIYFQGNSAPDKSGLPSDRFSAERTGGSVSTLTIQRTQQEDSAVYLCASSPGTSVYNEQFFGPGTRLTVL.

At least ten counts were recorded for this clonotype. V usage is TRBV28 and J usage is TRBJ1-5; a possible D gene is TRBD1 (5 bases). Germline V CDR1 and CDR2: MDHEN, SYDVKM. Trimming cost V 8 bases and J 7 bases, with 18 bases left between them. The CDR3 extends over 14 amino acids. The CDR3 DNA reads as TGTGCCAGCGGCCCGACAGTGCTTTGGCAGCCCCAGCATTTT. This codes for CASGPTVLWQPQHF.

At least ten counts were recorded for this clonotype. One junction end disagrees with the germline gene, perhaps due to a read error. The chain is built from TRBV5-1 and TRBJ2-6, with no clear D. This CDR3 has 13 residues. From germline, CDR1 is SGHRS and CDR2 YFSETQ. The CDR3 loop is CASSLTGANVLTF. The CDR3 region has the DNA TGTGCCAGCAGTTTAACTGGGGCCAACGTCCTGACTTTC.

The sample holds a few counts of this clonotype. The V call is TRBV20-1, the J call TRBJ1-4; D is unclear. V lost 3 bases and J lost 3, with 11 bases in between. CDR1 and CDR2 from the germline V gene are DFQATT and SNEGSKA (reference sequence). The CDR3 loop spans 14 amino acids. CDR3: CSASMWGANEKLFF. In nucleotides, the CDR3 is TGCAGTGCTAGTATGTGGGGTGCTAATGAAAAACTGTTTTTT.

The CDR3 reads CASSQRLAGEFF. The CDR3 DNA reads as TGTGCCAGCAGCCAACGACTAGCGGGAGAGTTCTTC. The chain has TRBV6-2 or TRBV6-3 and TRBJ2-1; 12 nucleotides agree with TRBD2. Unmatched junction bases numbered 5, after V lost 6 bases and J lost 14 bases. This CDR3 spans 12 amino acids. Per the germline V gene, CDR1 is MNHEY and CDR2 is SVGEGT.

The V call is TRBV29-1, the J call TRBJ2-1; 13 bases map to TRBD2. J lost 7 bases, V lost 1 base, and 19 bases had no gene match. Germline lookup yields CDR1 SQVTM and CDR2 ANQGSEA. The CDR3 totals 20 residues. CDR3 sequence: CSVEGGTSGTRSRLRNEQFF. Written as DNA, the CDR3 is TGCAGCGTTGAAGGCGGGACTAGCGGGACCCGGAGTCGGTTACGAAATGAGCAGTTCTTC.

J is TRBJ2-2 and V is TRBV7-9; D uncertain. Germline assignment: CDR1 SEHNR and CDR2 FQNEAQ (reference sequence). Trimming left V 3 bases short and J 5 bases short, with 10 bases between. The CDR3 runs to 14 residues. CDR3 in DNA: TGTGCCAGCAGCTTCCCCCTGTATACCGGGGAGCTGTTTTTT. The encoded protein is CASSFPLYTGELFF.